This T cell receptor (beta chain) originates from a study of T cells expressing NK-cell markers. The wider study: The authors derived TCR beta repertoires from sorted CD3+CD56+NKG2C+, CD3+CD56+NKG2C- and CD3+CD56-NKG2C+ T cells. Seven of eight sequenced donors tested HCMV-seropositive; one tested seronegative. Study-level findings and limits: Once again these clonotypes came out on top in the CD3+CD56-NKG2C+ fraction of a handful of donors.

A remark on this clonotype: Antigen: not known.

Germline V gene lookup returns CDR1 SGDLS and CDR2 YYNGEE. The CDR3 contains 12 residues. Making the TCR beta cDNA relied on 5'RACE template switching with UMIs. TCRdb reprocessed the 5' RACE reads, with one entry per CDR3 protein and no DNA. The sample's table shows 200,000 to 300,000 distinct CDR3 sequences. The material sequenced was blood T cells: a sorted CD56 or NKG2C T cell subset, CD4+ or CD8+ T cells, or bulk PBMC T cells (not recorded which). V is TRBV9 and J is TRBJ1-1. This clonotype was obtained from a woman aged 18-70 years in good health. CDR3 region: CASSQMNTEAFF.